The entry that follows covers one TCR beta chain sequence. The antigen remains undetermined. These data are taken from a study of T cell repertoires in cytomegalovirus infection. For the study at large: Indications of both CMV infection and matching HLA type were provided by public TCR beta signatures. Study-wide results and caveats: Predominance within the ex vivo response was attributable to HLA-C-restricted CMV-specific TCR beta clonotypes.

TCRdb analysed the reads with MiXCR anew, one entry per CDR3 protein. Of more than 400,000 distinct CDR3 sequences detected, approximately 26% appear once; the ten largest clones hold about 12%. V was clipped by 9 bases and J by 6 bases, with 12 bases between them. This CDR3 comprises 12 residues. Looked up from germline, CDR1 is MNHEY and CDR2 is SVGEGT. The TCR comes from a human donor in good health (CMV status not recorded). Some clones in this sample may be carry-over from other donors' samples. Material: PBMCs. The chain employs TRBV6-2 or TRBV6-3 and TRBJ2-1, with TRBD2 as a possible D gene (6 bases). In nucleotides, the CDR3 is TGTGCCAGTAAGGCGACTAGCAATGAGCAGTTCTTC. Amino acids: CASKATSNEQFF.